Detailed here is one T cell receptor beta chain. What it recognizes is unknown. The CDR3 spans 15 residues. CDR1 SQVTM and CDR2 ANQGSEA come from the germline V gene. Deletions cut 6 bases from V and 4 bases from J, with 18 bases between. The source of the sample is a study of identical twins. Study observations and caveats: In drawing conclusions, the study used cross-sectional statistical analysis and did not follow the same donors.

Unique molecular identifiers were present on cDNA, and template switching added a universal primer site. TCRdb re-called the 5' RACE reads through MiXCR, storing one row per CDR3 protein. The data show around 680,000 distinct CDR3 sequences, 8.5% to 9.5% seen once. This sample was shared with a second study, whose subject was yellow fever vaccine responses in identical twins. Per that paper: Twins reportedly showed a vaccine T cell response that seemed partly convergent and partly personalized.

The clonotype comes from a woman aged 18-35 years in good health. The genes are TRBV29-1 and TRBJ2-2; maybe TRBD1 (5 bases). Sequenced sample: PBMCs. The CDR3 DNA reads TGCAGCGTGGAGAAGGCAGGGCGCGCCACCGGGGAGCTGTTTTTT. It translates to CSVEKAGRATGELFF.